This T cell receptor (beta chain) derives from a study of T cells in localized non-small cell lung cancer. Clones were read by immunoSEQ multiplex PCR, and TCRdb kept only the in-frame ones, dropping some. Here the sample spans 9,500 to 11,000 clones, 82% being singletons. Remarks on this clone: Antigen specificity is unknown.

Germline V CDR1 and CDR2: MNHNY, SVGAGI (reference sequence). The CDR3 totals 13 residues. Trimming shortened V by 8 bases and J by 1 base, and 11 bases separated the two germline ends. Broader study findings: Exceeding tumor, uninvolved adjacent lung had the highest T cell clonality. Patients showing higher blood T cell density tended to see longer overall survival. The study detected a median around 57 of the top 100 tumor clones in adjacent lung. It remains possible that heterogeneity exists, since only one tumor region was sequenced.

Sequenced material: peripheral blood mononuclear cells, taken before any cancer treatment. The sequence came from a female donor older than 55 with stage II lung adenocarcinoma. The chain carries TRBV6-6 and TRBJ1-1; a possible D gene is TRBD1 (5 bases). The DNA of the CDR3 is TGTGCCAGCCAGACGAGGGGGAACACTGAAGCTTTCTTT. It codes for CASQTRGNTEAFF.